This T cell receptor delta chain was recovered during a study of gamma-delta chains in newborns, infants, children. As for the study in general: Microbial exposure reportedly drives polyclonal innate γδ T cell expansion after birth.

TCRdb ran CATT on the reads. The data contain thousands of delta-chain clones, around 10% of them seen just once; the ten biggest clones take up around 7.5%. Worth noting for this clone: This likely reflects a read error, since a far larger clone is one base away. At the DNA level, this CDR3 is encoded by other sequences in the same sample as well.

There are 15 residues in the CDR3. In germline, CDR1 is GEAIGNYY, CDR2 EKD. Trimming cost V 3 bases and J 0 bases, with 13 bases left between them. J is TRDJ1 and V is TRDV2; D is perhaps TRDD3 (5 bases). The clonotype was recovered from a child who was a newborn, infant or young child, either healthy, febrile or measles-vaccinated (not recorded which). Sequencing was done on a sample of blood. Here the CDR3 DNA reads TGTGCCTGTGACTTACTTGGGGAGTACACCGATAAACTCATCTTT. Its protein is CACDLLGEYTDKLIF.